A selection of T cell receptor beta chains follows, all from one sample in a study of PD-1 blockade in classical Hodgkin lymphoma. Measured with immunoSEQ multiplex PCR; TCRdb has only the in-frame clones, and not every one. The sample records approximately 30,000 clones, roughly 78% being singletons. The sequenced sample was peripheral blood mononuclear cells (PBMCs), obtained before the fourth cycle of nivolumab. All receptors come from a human donor with classical Hodgkin lymphoma. Both conserved end residues are part of each CDR3. Fields, in order: D gene, J gene, V gene, clone size, CDR3 protein, CDR3 DNA. A D gene is named only where the DNA matches it firmly. Rows give clone size only sometimes, using once, few, many, or a class for an expanded clone.

D: NA
J: TRBJ2-3
V: TRBV4-1
size: once
CDR3: CASSQDGRGLLGTDTQYF
DNA: TGCGCCAGCAGCCAAGACGGGAGGGGGCTCCTAGGCACAGATACGCAGTATTTT

D: NA
J: TRBJ2-1
V: TRBV5-4
size: NA
CDR3: CATTVSNEQFF
DNA: TGTGCCACCACCGTTTCAAATGAGCAGTTCTTC

D: NA
J: TRBJ1-2
V: TRBV6-5
size: NA
CDR3: CASSYSGNGNYGYTF
DNA: TGTGCCAGCAGTTACTCGGGGAACGGTAACTATGGCTACACCTTC

D: NA
J: TRBJ1-4
V: TRBV10-1
size: NA
CDR3: CASSEVGDEKLFF
DNA: TGCGCCAGCAGTGAAGTGGGGGATGAAAAACTGTTTTTT

D: TRBD2
J: TRBJ2-2
V: TRBV6-4
size: NA
CDR3: CASSGLAGTGELFF
DNA: TGTGCCAGCAGTGGACTAGCGGGCACCGGGGAGCTGTTTTTT

D: NA
J: TRBJ2-5
V: TRBV19
size: NA
CDR3: CASSGSVGTQYF
DNA: TGTGCCAGTAGTGGGTCAGTCGGGACCCAGTACTTC

D: NA
J: TRBJ1-3
V: TRBV6-5
size: few
CDR3: CASRDSSGNTIYF
DNA: TGTGCCAGCCGTGACAGCTCTGGAAACACCATATATTTT

D: NA
J: TRBJ1-5
V: TRBV6-6
size: NA
CDR3: CASSYSTDSNQPQHF
DNA: TGTGCCAGCAGTTACTCGACTGATAGCAATCAGCCCCAGCATTTT

D: TRBD2
J: TRBJ2-1
V: TRBV19
size: few
CDR3: CASSIQTSGYNEQFF
DNA: TGTGCCAGTAGTATACAAACTAGCGGGTACAATGAGCAGTTCTTC

D: TRBD2
J: TRBJ2-5
V: TRBV2
size: NA
CDR3: CASRGPGTSGSGYQETQYF
DNA: TGTGCCAGCAGGGGTCCCGGGACTAGCGGGAGTGGGTACCAAGAGACCCAGTACTTC

D: NA
J: TRBJ2-5
V: TRBV27
size: NA
CDR3: CASSFRGRETQYF
DNA: TGTGCCAGCAGTTTCCGAGGGCGAGAGACCCAGTACTTC

D: NA
J: TRBJ2-7
V: TRBV5-1
size: NA
CDR3: CASSMSTGPTGEQYF
DNA: TGCGCCAGCAGCATGAGTACGGGACCGACGGGCGAGCAGTACTTC

D: NA
J: TRBJ1-1
V: TRBV28
size: NA
CDR3: CASSPQGSEAFF
DNA: TGTGCCAGCAGTCCGCAAGGGTCTGAAGCTTTCTTT

D: NA
J: TRBJ2-1
V: TRBV10-1
size: few
CDR3: CASSEPQGPSYNEQFF
DNA: TGCGCCAGCAGTGAGCCGCAGGGGCCGAGTTACAATGAGCAGTTCTTC

D: TRBD2
J: TRBJ2-7
V: TRBV28
size: NA
CDR3: CASTSEGAGAAYEQYF
DNA: TGTGCCAGCACGTCGGAGGGCGCGGGAGCCGCCTACGAGCAGTACTTC

D: NA
J: TRBJ1-2
V: TRBV6-1
size: NA
CDR3: CASSVRGGETNYGYTF
DNA: TGTGCCAGCAGTGTCCGAGGAGGGGAGACTAACTATGGCTACACCTTC

D: NA
J: TRBJ2-1
V: TRBV20-1
size: few
CDR3: CSATLNEQFF
DNA: TGCAGTGCTACGTTGAATGAGCAGTTCTTC

D: TRBD1
J: TRBJ2-3
V: TRBV6-5
size: NA
CDR3: CASRKTGGTDTQYF
DNA: TGTGCCAGCAGGAAGACAGGGGGCACAGATACGCAGTATTTT

D: NA
J: TRBJ2-5
V: TRBV5-1
size: NA
CDR3: CASSLEAQRVQETQYF
DNA: TGCGCCAGCAGCTTGGAGGCCCAGAGGGTCCAAGAGACCCAGTACTTC

D: NA
J: TRBJ1-1
V: TRBV5-5
size: NA
CDR3: CASSLGQMTEAFF
DNA: TGTGCCAGCAGCTTGGGACAGATGACTGAAGCTTTCTTT

D: TRBD1
J: TRBJ2-1
V: TRBV27
size: NA
CDR3: CASSPWTGGSYNEQFF
DNA: TGTGCCAGCAGCCCCTGGACAGGGGGCTCCTACAATGAGCAGTTCTTC

D: NA
J: TRBJ2-2
V: TRBV9
size: few
CDR3: CASSVVGPANTGELFF
DNA: TGTGCCAGCAGCGTAGTGGGCCCCGCGAACACCGGGGAGCTGTTTTTT

D: NA
J: TRBJ2-1
V: TRBV6-1
size: NA
CDR3: CASFFPRANEQFF
DNA: TGTGCCAGTTTCTTCCCCCGGGCCAATGAGCAGTTCTTC

D: NA
J: TRBJ2-7
V: TRBV19
size: NA
CDR3: CASRRGFSYEQYF
DNA: TGTGCCAGTAGACGGGGATTCTCCTACGAGCAGTACTTC

D: NA
J: TRBJ1-1
V: TRBV9
size: NA
CDR3: CASSVVGIGVANTEAFF
DNA: TGTGCCAGCAGCGTAGTAGGGATCGGGGTGGCGAACACTGAAGCTTTCTTT

D: NA
J: TRBJ2-7
V: TRBV6-1
size: NA
CDR3: CASSPGTFYEQYF
DNA: TGTGCCAGCAGTCCAGGGACTTTCTACGAGCAGTACTTC

D: NA
J: TRBJ1-1
V: TRBV5-1
size: NA
CDR3: CASSLEGENTEAFF
DNA: TGCGCCAGCAGCTTGGAAGGGGAGAACACTGAAGCTTTCTTT

D: NA
J: TRBJ2-3
V: TRBV6-4
size: once
CDR3: CASSDKGGTDTQYF
DNA: TGTGCCAGCAGTGACAAGGGGGGCACAGATACGCAGTATTTT

D: NA
J: TRBJ1-5
V: TRBV7-9
size: once
CDR3: CASSYTGSNQPQHF
DNA: TGTGCCAGCAGCTATACAGGGAGCAATCAGCCCCAGCATTTT

D: NA
J: TRBJ2-7
V: TRBV28
size: NA
CDR3: CASSLEVYSYEQYF
DNA: TGTGCCAGCAGTTTAGAGGTTTACTCCTACGAGCAGTACTTC

D: TRBD2
J: TRBJ2-5
V: TRBV5-1
size: NA
CDR3: CASSLVAAGPQETQYF
DNA: TGCGCCAGCAGCTTGGTTGCAGCGGGGCCCCAAGAGACCCAGTACTTC

D: TRBD2
J: TRBJ2-1
V: TRBV7-2
size: NA
CDR3: CASSSPTGGYNEQFF
DNA: TGTGCCAGCAGCTCCCCCACGGGGGGATACAATGAGCAGTTCTTC

D: NA
J: TRBJ1-2
V: TRBV2
size: NA
CDR3: CASSGRYGYTF
DNA: TGTGCCAGCAGTGGGCGCTATGGCTACACCTTC

D: NA
J: TRBJ1-1
V: TRBV11-2
size: NA
CDR3: CASSLSVNTEAFF
DNA: TGTGCCAGCAGCTTAAGCGTGAACACTGAAGCTTTCTTT

D: TRBD1
J: TRBJ2-1
V: TRBV7-3
size: NA
CDR3: CASSPRGHPLNEQFF
DNA: TGTGCCAGCAGCCCCAGGGGGCATCCGTTGAATGAGCAGTTCTTC

D: TRBD1
J: TRBJ1-1
V: TRBV2
size: NA
CDR3: CASSEGQGRYTEAFF
DNA: TGTGCCAGCAGTGAGGGACAGGGACGGTACACTGAAGCTTTCTTT

D: TRBD2
J: TRBJ2-3
V: TRBV5-4
size: NA
CDR3: CASSKTSSKGEDTQYF
DNA: TGTGCCAGCAGCAAGACTAGCAGCAAAGGTGAAGATACGCAGTATTTT

D: TRBD2
J: TRBJ2-7
V: TRBV7-6
size: NA
CDR3: CASSLFAGGPGEQYF
DNA: TGTGCCAGCAGCTTATTCGCGGGAGGGCCGGGCGAGCAGTACTTC

D: NA
J: TRBJ2-1
V: TRBV7-2
size: NA
CDR3: CAGSLGSRSYNEQFF
DNA: TGTGCCGGCAGCTTAGGGAGTCGCTCCTACAATGAGCAGTTCTTC

D: NA
J: TRBJ1-3
V: TRBV5-5
size: NA
CDR3: CASSLNGVSFSGNTIYF
DNA: TGTGCCAGCAGCTTGAACGGGGTCTCCTTCTCTGGAAACACCATATATTTT

D: TRBD2
J: TRBJ2-1
V: TRBV29-1
size: NA
CDR3: CSAGSPAGTYNEQFF
DNA: TGCAGCGCTGGAAGTCCAGCGGGGACTTACAATGAGCAGTTCTTC

D: TRBD2
J: TRBJ2-3
V: TRBV5-6
size: once
CDR3: CASSFLAGVPNTDTQYF
DNA: TGTGCCAGCAGCTTTCTAGCGGGAGTGCCCAACACAGATACGCAGTATTTT

D: NA
J: TRBJ2-3
V: TRBV6-1
size: NA
CDR3: CASSRSLGTDTQYF
DNA: TGTGCCAGCAGCCGCTCTCTAGGAACAGATACGCAGTATTTT

D: TRBD1
J: TRBJ1-2
V: TRBV19
size: once
CDR3: CASSQSGGNYGYTF
DNA: TGTGCCAGTAGCCAATCAGGGGGCAACTATGGCTACACCTTC

D: NA
J: TRBJ2-3
V: TRBV10-3
size: NA
CDR3: CAISREPTDTQYF
DNA: TGTGCCATCAGTAGGGAACCCACAGATACGCAGTATTTT

D: NA
J: TRBJ2-7
V: TRBV11-2
size: NA
CDR3: CASSLSWDPAYEQYF
DNA: TGTGCCAGCAGCTTATCCTGGGACCCTGCCTACGAGCAGTACTTC

D: NA
J: TRBJ2-5
V: TRBV7-2
size: NA
CDR3: CASSYSGHPQETQYF
DNA: TGTGCCAGCAGTTACTCGGGACATCCTCAAGAGACCCAGTACTTC

D: TRBD2
J: TRBJ2-6
V: TRBV2
size: NA
CDR3: CASRGGFSGANVLTF
DNA: TGTGCCAGCAGGGGAGGGTTCTCTGGGGCCAACGTCCTGACTTTC

D: NA
J: TRBJ1-1
V: TRBV6-6
size: NA
CDR3: CASSYSNTEAFF
DNA: TGTGCCAGCAGTTATAGTAACACTGAAGCTTTCTTT

D: TRBD1
J: TRBJ2-7
V: TRBV7-2
size: once
CDR3: CASSPNRGRYHEQYF
DNA: TGTGCCAGCAGCCCCAACAGGGGGCGATACCACGAGCAGTACTTC

D: TRBD2
J: TRBJ2-7
V: TRBV5-1
size: NA
CDR3: CASSSGLAGSGEQYF
DNA: TGTGCCAGCAGCTCGGGACTAGCGGGATCTGGGGAGCAGTACTTC

D: TRBD1
J: TRBJ2-3
V: TRBV13
size: NA
CDR3: CASSLDRGDTQYF
DNA: TGTGCCAGCAGCCTGGACAGGGGAGATACGCAGTATTTT

D: TRBD2
J: TRBJ2-3
V: TRBV30
size: NA
CDR3: CAWRETSGRALDTQYF
DNA: TGTGCCTGGAGAGAGACTAGCGGGAGGGCCCTAGATACGCAGTATTTT

D: TRBD1
J: TRBJ1-5
V: TRBV27
size: NA
CDR3: CASSLGRGFNQPQHF
DNA: TGTGCCAGCAGTTTAGGCAGGGGGTTCAATCAGCCCCAGCATTTT

D: NA
J: TRBJ1-5
V: TRBV10-1
size: NA
CDR3: CARPSSESVVHSRQQPVISQPQHF
DNA: TGCGCCAGACCCAGCAGTGAGTCAGTTGTTCATTCACGGCAACAGCCCGTAATTAGCCAGCCCCAGCATTTT

D: NA
J: TRBJ1-3
V: TRBV7-8
size: NA
CDR3: CASSPQTLSGNTIYF
DNA: TGTGCCAGCAGCCCCCAAACGCTGTCTGGAAACACCATATATTTT

D: TRBD1
J: TRBJ1-1
V: TRBV6-6
size: once
CDR3: CASSYRTGANTEAFF
DNA: TGTGCCAGCAGTTATAGGACAGGGGCGAACACTGAAGCTTTCTTT

D: NA
J: TRBJ2-7
V: TRBV6-5
size: NA
CDR3: CASRAGLPDEQYF
DNA: TGTGCCAGCAGGGCGGGACTTCCGGACGAGCAGTACTTC

D: NA
J: TRBJ2-7
V: TRBV15
size: once
CDR3: CATSRALGFEQYF
DNA: TGTGCCACCAGCAGAGCCTTAGGGTTCGAGCAGTACTTC

D: NA
J: TRBJ2-5
V: TRBV19
size: NA
CDR3: CASSQARGETQYF
DNA: TGTGCCAGTAGTCAGGCTAGAGGGGAGACCCAGTACTTC